A selection of T cell receptor beta chains follows, all from one sample in a study of vaccination effects on CD4 cells after COVID-19. Sequencing was performed with immunoSEQ multiplex PCR; in TCRdb, only in-frame clones are kept and a portion is missing. The sample holds tens of thousands of clones; about three quarters are singletons and the top ten take around 2.9%. For these receptors, no antigen is known. The sample consisted of CD4+ T cells from PBMCs cultured without peptide, taken before COVID-19 vaccination. The origin of the receptors is a human donor who received a COVID-19 vaccine. CDR3s include the opening cysteine and the closing phenylalanine or tryptophan. D genes are given only for firm matches. Expanded clones are given a class, and other clones once, few, many or no size at all.

V gene: TRBV19
D gene: TRBD1
clone size: once
J gene: TRBJ1-2
CDR3 protein: CASSLGQGAHYGYTF
CDR3 DNA: TGTGCCAGTAGTCTCGGACAGGGGGCTCACTATGGCTACACCTTC

V gene: TRBV11-2
D gene: NA
clone size: NA
J gene: TRBJ2-4
CDR3 protein: CASSLNWDIQYF
CDR3 DNA: TGTGCCAGCAGCTTAAACTGGGACATTCAGTACTTC

V gene: TRBV7-2
D gene: NA
clone size: NA
J gene: TRBJ2-5
CDR3 protein: CASSLATGFQETQYF
CDR3 DNA: TGTGCCAGCAGCTTAGCGACGGGTTTCCAAGAGACCCAGTACTTC

V gene: TRBV7-2
D gene: NA
clone size: NA
J gene: TRBJ2-3
CDR3 protein: CASSLGAWLATQYF
CDR3 DNA: TGTGCCAGCAGCTTAGGGGCTTGGTTGGCAACGCAGTATTTT

V gene: TRBV6-5
D gene: TRBD1
clone size: NA
J gene: TRBJ2-3
CDR3 protein: CASSRGQSDTQYF
CDR3 DNA: TGTGCCAGCAGCCGGGGACAGTCAGATACGCAGTATTTT

V gene: TRBV27
D gene: NA
clone size: NA
J gene: TRBJ1-1
CDR3 protein: CASMGYGTEAFF
CDR3 DNA: TGTGCCAGCATGGGGTATGGCACTGAAGCTTTCTTT

V gene: TRBV7-6
D gene: TRBD1
clone size: NA
J gene: TRBJ1-1
CDR3 protein: CASSPQTGGYTEAFF
CDR3 DNA: TGTGCCAGCAGCCCACAGACAGGGGGCTATACTGAAGCTTTCTTT

V gene: TRBV18
D gene: NA
clone size: NA
J gene: TRBJ2-2
CDR3 protein: CASSPPLGTRGPNTGELFF
CDR3 DNA: TGTGCCAGCTCACCACCGTTGGGTACTAGAGGCCCGAACACCGGGGAGCTGTTTTTT

V gene: TRBV6-5
D gene: NA
clone size: NA
J gene: TRBJ1-5
CDR3 protein: CASTPGFLNQPQHF
CDR3 DNA: TGTGCCAGCACTCCAGGGTTTCTCAATCAGCCCCAGCATTTT

V gene: TRBV30
D gene: NA
clone size: NA
J gene: TRBJ1-2
CDR3 protein: CAWSGFTNRVGYTF
CDR3 DNA: TGTGCCTGGAGTGGATTCACCAACAGGGTTGGCTACACCTTC

V gene: TRBV20-1
D gene: NA
clone size: NA
J gene: TRBJ2-1
CDR3 protein: CSARTQPEQFF
CDR3 DNA: TGCAGTGCTAGAACACAGCCGGAGCAGTTCTTC

V gene: TRBV7-3
D gene: TRBD1
clone size: once
J gene: TRBJ2-3
CDR3 protein: CASSQRQGADTQYF
CDR3 DNA: TGTGCCAGCAGCCAAAGACAGGGAGCAGATACGCAGTATTTT

V gene: TRBV4-1
D gene: TRBD1
clone size: NA
J gene: TRBJ2-3
CDR3 protein: CASSQGFLGQGAGDTQYF
CDR3 DNA: TGCGCCAGCAGCCAGGGATTTTTGGGTCAGGGGGCGGGAGATACGCAGTATTTT

V gene: TRBV6-5
D gene: NA
clone size: NA
J gene: TRBJ2-1
CDR3 protein: CASSPVGDNEQFF
CDR3 DNA: TGTGCCAGCAGTCCCGTGGGGGACAATGAGCAGTTCTTC

V gene: TRBV19
D gene: TRBD1
clone size: NA
J gene: TRBJ2-6
CDR3 protein: CASSPGDRVFWANVLTF
CDR3 DNA: TGTGCCAGTAGTCCCGGCGACAGGGTCTTCTGGGCCAACGTCCTGACTTTC

V gene: TRBV11-2
D gene: TRBD2
clone size: NA
J gene: TRBJ2-1
CDR3 protein: CASSLRSGGFRGNEQFF
CDR3 DNA: TGTGCCAGCAGCTTAAGGAGCGGGGGGTTCCGGGGAAATGAGCAGTTCTTC

V gene: TRBV30
D gene: NA
clone size: few
J gene: TRBJ1-6
CDR3 protein: CAWRGQGRTPLHF
CDR3 DNA: TGTGCCTGGAGAGGCCAGGGTAGGACACCCCTCCACTTT

V gene: TRBV10-3
D gene: NA
clone size: NA
J gene: TRBJ1-6
CDR3 protein: CAISKGYNSPLHF
CDR3 DNA: TGTGCCATCAGCAAGGGTTATAATTCACCCCTCCACTTT

V gene: TRBV6-2/TRBV6-3
D gene: NA
clone size: few
J gene: TRBJ1-1
CDR3 protein: CASSYPGRGPEAFF
CDR3 DNA: TGTGCCAGCAGTTACCCCGGACGGGGTCCTGAAGCTTTCTTT

V gene: TRBV5-5
D gene: NA
clone size: NA
J gene: TRBJ1-1
CDR3 protein: CASNLQGGANTEAFF
CDR3 DNA: TGTGCCAGCAATTTACAGGGTGGGGCGAACACTGAAGCTTTCTTT

V gene: TRBV6-4
D gene: NA
clone size: NA
J gene: TRBJ1-1
CDR3 protein: CASSDSHGTTEAFF
CDR3 DNA: TGTGCCAGCAGTGACTCCCACGGAACCACTGAAGCTTTCTTT

V gene: TRBV14
D gene: NA
clone size: few
J gene: TRBJ1-1
CDR3 protein: CASSHQTAGQLNTEAFF
CDR3 DNA: TGTGCCAGCAGCCATCAGACGGCCGGACAGTTGAACACTGAAGCTTTCTTT

V gene: TRBV12-3/TRBV12-4
D gene: TRBD1
clone size: NA
J gene: TRBJ1-5
CDR3 protein: CASRHTGGQPQHF
CDR3 DNA: TGTGCCAGCAGACATACAGGGGGTCAGCCCCAGCATTTT

V gene: TRBV9
D gene: TRBD1
clone size: NA
J gene: TRBJ1-1
CDR3 protein: CASSVVQGVNTEAFF
CDR3 DNA: TGTGCCAGCAGCGTAGTGCAGGGGGTGAACACTGAAGCTTTCTTT

V gene: TRBV5-5
D gene: NA
clone size: NA
J gene: TRBJ2-3
CDR3 protein: CASSLFTGNTDTQYF
CDR3 DNA: TGTGCCAGCAGCTTGTTTACGGGAAACACAGATACGCAGTATTTT

V gene: TRBV5-1
D gene: TRBD2
clone size: NA
J gene: TRBJ2-4
CDR3 protein: CASSMTSGASNIQYF
CDR3 DNA: TGCGCCAGCAGCATGACTAGCGGGGCTTCGAACATTCAGTACTTC